The T cell receptor (beta chain) described here comes from a study of OX40 agonist ivuxolimab in advanced cancers. On the study more broadly: Dose-escalation patients suffered from hepatocellular carcinoma, melanoma, renal cell or head and neck cancer. Study findings and constraints: Partial responders treated at 0.1-3.0 mg/kg exhibited clonal expansion among the lowest measured.

The repertoire was sequenced with immunoSEQ multiplex PCR; TCRdb's copy has only in-frame clones and lacks some. The sample lists roughly 73,000 clones, around 90% seen once, with approximately 2.6% in the top ten. As concerns this clone: The target antigen is unknown.

The CDR3 is 16 amino acids. In germline, CDR1 is MDHEN, CDR2 SYDVKM. The ends were cut back, 0 bases at V and 1 base at J, with 12 bases in the middle. This rearrangement joins TRBV28 to TRBJ1-1; D perhaps matches TRBD1 (5 bases). Here the sequenced sample was CD4+ or CD8+ T cells sorted from blood, taken in a trial of the OX40 agonist ivuxolimab. The TCR originated in an adult with an advanced solid tumor such as melanoma, head and neck, liver or kidney cancer. The CDR3 region is CASSLWQGQANTEAFF. CDR3 DNA: TGTGCCAGCAGTTTATGGCAGGGCCAGGCGAACACTGAAGCTTTCTTT.